This entry is about one T cell receptor beta chain. Other DNA sequences in this sample translate to the same CDR3. The entry originates in a study of CD8+ T cells in alopecia areata. Study as a whole: Patients received oral tofacitinib, 5 to 10 mg twice daily, for moderate-to-severe alopecia areata.

Treatment reported: oral pan-JAK inhibitor, 5-10 mg twice daily. From alopecia areata patients, lesional scalp punch biopsies and peripheral blood were collected. The authors sorted CD4+ and CD8+ T cells from PBMCs. The sequencing template was cDNA reverse transcribed from extracted RNA. The protocol was immunoSEQ multiplex PCR, while the TCRdb copy is restricted to in-frame clones and leaves out a portion. The data show 150,000 to 200,000 clones, roughly 60% seen once. The specimen comprised CD4+ T cells sorted from blood, sampled at week 24, from a patient treated with tofacitinib. The source is a human donor with alopecia areata.

The CDR3: CSVERVYGYTF. The DNA of the CDR3 is TGCAGCGTTGAAAGGGTCTATGGCTACACCTTC. V is TRBV29-1 and J is TRBJ1-2; D not certain. In germline, CDR1 is SQVTM, CDR2 ANQGSEA. The germline V and J ends were trimmed by 2 bases and 4 bases, with 5 bases remaining between them. There are 11 residues in the CDR3.